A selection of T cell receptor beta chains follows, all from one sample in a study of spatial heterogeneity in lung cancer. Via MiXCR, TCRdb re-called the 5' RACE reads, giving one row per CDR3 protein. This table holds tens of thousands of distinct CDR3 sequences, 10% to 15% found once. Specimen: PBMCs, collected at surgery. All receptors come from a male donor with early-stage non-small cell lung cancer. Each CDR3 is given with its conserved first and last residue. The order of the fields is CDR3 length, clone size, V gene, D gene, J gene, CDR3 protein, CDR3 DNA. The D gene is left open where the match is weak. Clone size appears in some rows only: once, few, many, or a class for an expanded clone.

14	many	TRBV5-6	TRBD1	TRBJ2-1	CASKGWTGGGEQFF	TGTGCCAGCAAGGGCTGGACAGGGGGGGGCGAGCAGTTCTTC
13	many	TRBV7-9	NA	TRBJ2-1	CASSLNRDSEQFF	TGTGCCAGCAGCTTAAACAGGGATTCTGAGCAGTTCTTC
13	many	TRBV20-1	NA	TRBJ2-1	CSATDSSYNEQFF	TGCAGTGCTACGGACTCCTCCTACAATGAGCAGTTCTTC
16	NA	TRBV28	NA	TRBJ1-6	CASSSLGPIDNSPLHF	TGTGCCAGCAGTTCACTCGGACCGATAGACAATTCACCCCTCCACTTT
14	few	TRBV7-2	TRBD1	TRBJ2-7	CASSSMDRGDEQYF	TGTGCCAGCAGCTCAATGGACAGGGGCGACGAGCAGTACTTC
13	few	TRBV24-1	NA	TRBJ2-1	CATSQADYNEQFF	TGTGCCACCAGTCAGGCCGACTACAATGAGCAGTTCTTC
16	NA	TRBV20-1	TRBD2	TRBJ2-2	CSASISGRAGTGELFF	TGCAGTGCTAGCATCAGCGGGAGGGCCGGGACCGGGGAGCTGTTTTTT
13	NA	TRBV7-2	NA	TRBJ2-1	CASSLGLGNGQFF	TGTGCCAGCAGCTTAGGACTGGGCAATGGGCAGTTCTTC
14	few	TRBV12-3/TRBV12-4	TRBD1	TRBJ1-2	CASSLDRANYGYTF	TGTGCCAGCAGTTTGGACAGGGCCAACTATGGCTACACCTTC
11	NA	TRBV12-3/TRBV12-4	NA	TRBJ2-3	CASSIIDTQYF	TGTGCCAGCAGTATCATAGATACGCAGTATTTT
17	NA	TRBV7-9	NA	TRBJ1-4	CASSLARTGITNEKLFF	TGTGCCAGCAGCTTAGCGCGCACAGGGATAACTAATGAAAAACTGTTTTTT
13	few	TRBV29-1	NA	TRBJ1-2	CSVDGPKGFGYTF	TGCAGCGTTGATGGCCCCAAGGGCTTTGGCTACACCTTC
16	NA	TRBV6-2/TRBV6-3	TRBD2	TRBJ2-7	CASSDARLAGNYEQYF	TGTGCCAGCAGCGACGCCCGACTAGCGGGAAACTACGAGCAGTACTTC
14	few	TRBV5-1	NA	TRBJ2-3	CASSSGTFTDTQYF	TGCGCCAGCAGCTCCGGGACTTTCACAGATACGCAGTATTTT
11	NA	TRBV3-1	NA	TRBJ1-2	CASSQSLDYTF	TGTGCCAGCAGCCAATCCCTGGACTACACCTTC
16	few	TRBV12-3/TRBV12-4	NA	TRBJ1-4	CASSLYRESANEKLFF	TGTGCCAGCAGTTTATATCGTGAGTCCGCTAATGAAAAACTGTTTTTT
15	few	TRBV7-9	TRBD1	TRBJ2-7	CASQVRTGSGYEQYF	TGTGCCAGTCAAGTCAGGACAGGGTCTGGCTACGAGCAGTACTTC